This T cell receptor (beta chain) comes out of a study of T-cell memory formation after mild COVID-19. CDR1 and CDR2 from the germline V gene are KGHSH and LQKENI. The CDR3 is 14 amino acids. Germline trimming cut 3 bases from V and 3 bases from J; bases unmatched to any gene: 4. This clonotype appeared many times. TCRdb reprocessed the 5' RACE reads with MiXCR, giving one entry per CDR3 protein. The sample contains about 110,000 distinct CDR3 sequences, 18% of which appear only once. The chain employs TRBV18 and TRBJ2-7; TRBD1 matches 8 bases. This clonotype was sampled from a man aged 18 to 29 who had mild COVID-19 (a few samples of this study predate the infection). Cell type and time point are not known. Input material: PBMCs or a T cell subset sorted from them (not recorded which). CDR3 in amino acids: CASSPVDRGYEQYF. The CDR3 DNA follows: TGTGCCAGCTCACCGGTAGACAGGGGCTACGAGCAGTACTTC.